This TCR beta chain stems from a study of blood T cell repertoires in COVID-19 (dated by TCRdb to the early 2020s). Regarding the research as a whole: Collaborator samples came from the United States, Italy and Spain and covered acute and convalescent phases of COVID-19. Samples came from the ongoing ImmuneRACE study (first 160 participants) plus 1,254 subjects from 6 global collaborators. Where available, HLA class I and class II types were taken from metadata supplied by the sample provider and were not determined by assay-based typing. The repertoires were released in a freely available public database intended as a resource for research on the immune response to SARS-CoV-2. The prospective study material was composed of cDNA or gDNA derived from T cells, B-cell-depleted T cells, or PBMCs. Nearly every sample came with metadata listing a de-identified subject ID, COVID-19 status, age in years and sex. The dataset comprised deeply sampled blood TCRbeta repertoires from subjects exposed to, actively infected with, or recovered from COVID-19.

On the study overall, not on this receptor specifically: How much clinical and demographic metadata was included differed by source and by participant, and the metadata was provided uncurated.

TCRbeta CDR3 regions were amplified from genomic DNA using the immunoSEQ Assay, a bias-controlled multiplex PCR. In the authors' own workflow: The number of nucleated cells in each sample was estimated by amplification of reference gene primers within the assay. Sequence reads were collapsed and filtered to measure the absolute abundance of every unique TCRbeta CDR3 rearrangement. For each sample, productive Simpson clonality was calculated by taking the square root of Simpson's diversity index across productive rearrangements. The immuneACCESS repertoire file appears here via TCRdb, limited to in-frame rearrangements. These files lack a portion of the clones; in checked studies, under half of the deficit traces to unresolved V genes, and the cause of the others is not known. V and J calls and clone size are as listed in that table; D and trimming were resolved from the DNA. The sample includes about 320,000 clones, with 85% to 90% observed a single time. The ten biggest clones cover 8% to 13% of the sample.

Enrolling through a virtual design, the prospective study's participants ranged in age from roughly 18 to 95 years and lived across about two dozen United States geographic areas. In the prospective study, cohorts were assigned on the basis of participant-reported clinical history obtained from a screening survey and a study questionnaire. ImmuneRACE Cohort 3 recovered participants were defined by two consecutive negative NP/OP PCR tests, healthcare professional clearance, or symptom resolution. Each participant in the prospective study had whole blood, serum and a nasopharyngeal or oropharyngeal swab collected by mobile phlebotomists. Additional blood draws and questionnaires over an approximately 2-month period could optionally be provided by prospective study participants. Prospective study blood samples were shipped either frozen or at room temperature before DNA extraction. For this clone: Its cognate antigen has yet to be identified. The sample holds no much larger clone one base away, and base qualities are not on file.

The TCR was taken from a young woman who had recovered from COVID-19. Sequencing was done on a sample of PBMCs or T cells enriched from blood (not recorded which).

Here the CDR3 is given as CASSPQEIKGGGSTEAFF. The DNA is as follows: TGTGCCAGCTCACCCCAAGAGATTAAGGGCGGGGGAAGCACTGAAGCTTTCTTT. This chain joins TRBV18 to TRBJ1-1; the D region possibly corresponds to TRBD1 (5 bases align). The junction carries 24 bases between V and J, which are trimmed by 3 bases and 4 bases respectively. The germline V gene yields KGHSH for CDR1 and LQKENI for CDR2. CDR3 length: 18 amino acids, cysteine to phenylalanine. Here the CDR3 DNA is all that survives: 54 bases in frame from base 1.